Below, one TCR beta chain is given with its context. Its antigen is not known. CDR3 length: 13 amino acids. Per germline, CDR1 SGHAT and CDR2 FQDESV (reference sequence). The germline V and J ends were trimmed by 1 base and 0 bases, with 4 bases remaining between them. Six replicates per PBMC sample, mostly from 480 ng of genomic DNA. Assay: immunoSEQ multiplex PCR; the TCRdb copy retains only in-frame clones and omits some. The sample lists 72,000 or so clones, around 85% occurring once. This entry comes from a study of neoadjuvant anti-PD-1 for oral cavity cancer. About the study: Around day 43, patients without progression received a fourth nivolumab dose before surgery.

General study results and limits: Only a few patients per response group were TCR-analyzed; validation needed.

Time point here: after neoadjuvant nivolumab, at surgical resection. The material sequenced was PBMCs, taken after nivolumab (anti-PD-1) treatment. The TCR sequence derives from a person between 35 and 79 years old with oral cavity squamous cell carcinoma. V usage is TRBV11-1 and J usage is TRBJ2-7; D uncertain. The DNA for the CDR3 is TGTGCCAGCAGCTTAGATCCCTCCTACGAGCAGTACTTC. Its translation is CASSLDPSYEQYF.